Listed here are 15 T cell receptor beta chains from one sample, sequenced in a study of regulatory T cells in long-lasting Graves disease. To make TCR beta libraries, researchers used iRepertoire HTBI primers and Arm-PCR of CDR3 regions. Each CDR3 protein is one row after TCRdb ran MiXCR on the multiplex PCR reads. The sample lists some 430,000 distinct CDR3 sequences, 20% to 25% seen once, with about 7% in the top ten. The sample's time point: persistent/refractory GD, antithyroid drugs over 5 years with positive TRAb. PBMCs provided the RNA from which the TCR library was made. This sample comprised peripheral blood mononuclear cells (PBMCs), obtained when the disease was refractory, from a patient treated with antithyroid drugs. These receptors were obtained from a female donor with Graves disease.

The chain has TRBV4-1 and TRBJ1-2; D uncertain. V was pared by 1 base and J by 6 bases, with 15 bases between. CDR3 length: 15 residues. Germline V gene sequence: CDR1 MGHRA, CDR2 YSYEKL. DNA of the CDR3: TGCGCCAGCAGCCAAGGCACCGCGGGAAGAGATGGCTACACCTTC. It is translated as CASSQGTAGRDGYTF.

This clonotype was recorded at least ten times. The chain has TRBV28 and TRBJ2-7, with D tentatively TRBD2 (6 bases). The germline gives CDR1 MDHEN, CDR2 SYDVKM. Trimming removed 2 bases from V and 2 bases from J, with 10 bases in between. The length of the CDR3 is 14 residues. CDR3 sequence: CASSLIGGTYEQYF. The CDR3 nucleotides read TGTGCCAGCAGTTTAATTGGCGGGACCTACGAGCAGTACTTC.

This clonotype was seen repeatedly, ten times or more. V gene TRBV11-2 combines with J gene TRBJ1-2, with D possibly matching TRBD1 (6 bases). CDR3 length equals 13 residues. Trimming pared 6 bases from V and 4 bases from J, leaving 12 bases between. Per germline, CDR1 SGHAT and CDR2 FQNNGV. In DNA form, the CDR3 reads TGTGCCAGCAGTCAGGGGCAGGGCTATGGCTACACCTTC. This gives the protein CASSQGQGYGYTF.

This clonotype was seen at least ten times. The CDR3 region is CSVELLSTNTEAFF. CDR3 sequence (DNA): TGCAGCGTTGAACTTCTCAGCACGAACACTGAAGCTTTCTTT. The V and J genes are TRBV29-1 and TRBJ1-1; D ambiguous. The germline V and J ends were trimmed by 2 bases and 1 base, with 11 bases remaining between them. From germline, CDR1 is SQVTM and CDR2 ANQGSEA. The CDR3 is 14 amino acids. Together with reference TRBV29-1 and TRBJ1-1, the CDR3 gives the full variable domain: SAVISQKPSRDICQRGTSLTIQCQVDSQVTMMFWYRQQPGQSLTLIATANQGSEATYESGFVIDKFPISRPNLTFSTLTVSNMSPEDSSIYLCSVELLSTNTEAFFGQGTRLTVV.

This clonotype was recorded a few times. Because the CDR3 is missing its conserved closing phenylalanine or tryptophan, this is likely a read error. The CDR3 DNA is TGTGCCAGCAGCTTAGGGTTGAACACTGAAGCTTTCCTT. Translating gives CASSLGLNTEAFL. V is TRBV11-3 and J is TRBJ1-1; D is ambiguous. CDR3 size: 13 residues. Germline V gene lookup returns CDR1 SGHNT and CDR2 YENEEA. Deletions cut 1 base from V and 0 bases from J, with 3 bases between.

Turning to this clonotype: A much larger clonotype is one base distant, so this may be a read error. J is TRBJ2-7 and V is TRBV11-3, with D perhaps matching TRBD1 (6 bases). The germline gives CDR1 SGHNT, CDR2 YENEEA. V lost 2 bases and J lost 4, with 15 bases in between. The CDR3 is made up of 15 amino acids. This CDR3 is CASSLWWGLGYEQYF. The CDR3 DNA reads TGTGCCAGCAGCTTATGGTGGGGGCTCGGTTACGAGCAGTACTTC.

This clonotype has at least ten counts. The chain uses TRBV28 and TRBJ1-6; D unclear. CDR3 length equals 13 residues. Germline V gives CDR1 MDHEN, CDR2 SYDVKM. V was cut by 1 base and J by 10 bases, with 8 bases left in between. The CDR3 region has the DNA TGTGCCAGCAGTTTATTCGGCCGCTCACCCCTCCACTTT. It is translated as CASSLFGRSPLHF.

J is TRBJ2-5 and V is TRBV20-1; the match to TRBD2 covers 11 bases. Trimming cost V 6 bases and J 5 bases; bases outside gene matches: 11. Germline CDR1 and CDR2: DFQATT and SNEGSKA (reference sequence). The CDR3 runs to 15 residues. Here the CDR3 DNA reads TGCAGTGCCCCACGAATAGCGGGGGGGCCGGAGACCCAGTACTTC. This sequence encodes CSAPRIAGGPETQYF.

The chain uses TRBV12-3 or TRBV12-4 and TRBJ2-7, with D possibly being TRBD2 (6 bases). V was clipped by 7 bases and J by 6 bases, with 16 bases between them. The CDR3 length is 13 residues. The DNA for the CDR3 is TGTGCCAGCACGTCCGGGACTGGTATCGAGCAGTACTTC. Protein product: CASTSGTGIEQYF.

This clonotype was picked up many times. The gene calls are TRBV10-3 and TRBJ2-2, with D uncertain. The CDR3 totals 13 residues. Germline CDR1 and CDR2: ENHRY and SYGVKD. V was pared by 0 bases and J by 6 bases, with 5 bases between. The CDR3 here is CAISESTPGELFF. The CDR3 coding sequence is TGTGCCATCAGTGAGTCGACCCCCGGGGAGCTGTTTTTT.

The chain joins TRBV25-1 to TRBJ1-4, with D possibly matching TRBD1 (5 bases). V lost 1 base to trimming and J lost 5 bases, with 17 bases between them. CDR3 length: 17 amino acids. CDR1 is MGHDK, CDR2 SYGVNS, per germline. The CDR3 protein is CASSEFKVDSKNEKLFF. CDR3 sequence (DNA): TGTGCCAGCAGTGAATTTAAGGTTGACAGTAAAAATGAAAAACTGTTTTTT.

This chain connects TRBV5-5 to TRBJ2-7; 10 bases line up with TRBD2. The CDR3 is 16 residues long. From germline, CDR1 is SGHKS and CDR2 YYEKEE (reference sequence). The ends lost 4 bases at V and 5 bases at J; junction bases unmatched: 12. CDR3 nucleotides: TGTGCCAGCAGCAGAAAACTCCCGCTAGCGGGAGACGAGCAGTACTTC. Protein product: CASSRKLPLAGDEQYF.

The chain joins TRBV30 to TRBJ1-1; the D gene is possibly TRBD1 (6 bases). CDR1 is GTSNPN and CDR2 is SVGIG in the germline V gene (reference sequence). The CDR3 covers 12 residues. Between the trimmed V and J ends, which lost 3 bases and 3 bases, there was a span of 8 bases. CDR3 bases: TGTGCCTGGAGCGGACAGCACACTGAAGCTTTCTTT. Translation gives CAWSGQHTEAFF.

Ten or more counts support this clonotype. The CDR3 loop reads CASSLALGANQPQHF. The DNA of the CDR3 is TGTGCCAGCAGCTTAGCCCTAGGGGCGAATCAGCCCCAGCATTTT. J is TRBJ1-5 and V is TRBV11-2, with a weak D call TRBD1 (5 bases). This CDR3 comprises 15 residues. The germline V gene has CDR1 SGHAT and CDR2 FQNNGV. V dropped 1 base and J dropped 4 bases, with 11 bases sitting between them. Full variable domain (remainder filled in from reference TRBV11-2 and TRBJ1-5): EAGVAQSPRYKIIEKRQSVAFWCNPISGHATLYWYQQILGQGPKLLIQFQNNGVVDDSQLPKDRFSAERLKGVDSTLKIQPAKLEDSAVYLCASSLALGANQPQHFGDGTRLSIL.

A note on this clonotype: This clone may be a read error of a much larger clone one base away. CDR3: CAGSDTGTGNTIYF. Written as DNA, the CDR3 is TGTGCCGGCAGCGACACAGGGACTGGAAACACCATATATTTT. This chain connects TRBV11-2 to TRBJ1-3; D perhaps matches TRBD1 (6 bases). This CDR3 has 14 residues. Germline CDR1 is SGHAT and CDR2 is FQNNGV.